This T cell receptor (beta chain) derives from a study of neurological immune-mediated disorders. The cell input for sorted libraries was some 1 million, and those cells were CD4+ or CD8+ T cells. TCRdb reanalysed the 5' RACE reads using MiXCR and keeps one entry per CDR3 protein. Here the sample spans around 38,000 distinct CDR3 sequences, roughly 14% being singletons. This clonotype has a count of ten or more. CDR3 size: 13 residues. CDR1 and CDR2 from the germline V gene are MNHNY and SVGAGI (reference sequence). Trimming took off 5 bases at V and 4 bases at J, with 11 bases between the two ends. The sample was CD4+ T cells from blood. The clonotype was recovered from a woman between 55 and 75 years old with HTLV-1-associated myelopathy (HAM/TSP). The chain couples TRBV6-6 to TRBJ1-2; D is unresolved. The chain's CDR3 is CASSPPEFYGYTF. CDR3 DNA sequence: TGTGCCAGCAGTCCTCCGGAGTTCTATGGCTACACCTTC.